This T cell receptor beta chain was profiled in a study of T cell responses to AZD1222 COVID-19 vaccine (dated by TCRdb to about 2021). A note on the overall study: A total of more than 230 trial participants underwent TCR sequencing, of whom approximately 210 received two doses of AZD1222 and some 25 received two doses of the MenACWY control vaccine. Trial participants were enrolled by age into 18-55, 56-69 and 70-plus year subgroups, with roughly 150, 30 and 60 TCR-sequenced participants respectively.

The germline V gene gives CDR1 as MNHEY and CDR2 as SVGAGI. V is trimmed back by 6 bases and J by 0 bases, and the junction contains 3 bases that no gene match accounts for. Spanning cysteine to phenylalanine, the CDR3 consists of 14 amino acids. Of the read, only the CDR3 DNA is kept; its 42 bases are in frame from base 1. Notes on this clone: Its cognate antigen has yet to be identified. Per-nucleotide qualities are absent, and no much larger clonotype sits a single base away.

The label giving this sample's time point can be read as: about 28 days (+/-7) after the second vaccine dose. AZD1222 recipients given second doses at about 4 weeks or at about 12 weeks were pooled, since spike-specific TCR depth and breadth were not found to differ between the two schedules. The vaccinee samples were drawn from two UK trials, COV001 and COV002, one of which was a single-blind randomized controlled phase 2/3 trial testing AZD1222 (ChAdOx1 nCoV-19) in healthy adults. For TCRbeta chain sequencing, PBMC samples were collected from trial participants at day 0 and at day 28 after the second dose. The CDR3 regions of human TCRbeta chains were analyzed by immunosequencing. Processing in the source paper ran as follows. Repertoire TCRs were checked for matches against a reference library of SARS-CoV-2-specific TCRs that had been generated using the MIRA antigen-specificity platform. Breadth was defined as the fraction of unique TCRs that were SARS-CoV-2-associated. Depth was defined as the fraction of total T cells that were SARS-CoV-2-associated. Each spike-specific TCR was assigned to its reactive spike region and to a CD4 or CD8 class using the MIRA data. Log10-transformed breadth and depth values were compared by one-way ANOVA with Sidak's multiple comparisons tests. TCRdb re-hosts the immuneACCESS table, in-frame sequences only. Its copies lack some clones; in the studies checked, an unresolved V gene accounts for under half of them, and the cause for the rest is not known. V, J and clone size were drawn from that table, and D and trimming were deduced from the DNA. A total of around 150,000 clones appear in this sample, roughly 93% of them only once. The ten most abundant clones make up about 1.9% of the sample.

Study-wide findings and limitations: The 56-69-year group was small, and its depth increase did not reach significance, likely because of low power. No day 14 peak-response samples were available, so repertoires were characterized only after the peak T cell response. The vaccine-associated CD4 TCRs covered the entire spike protein, and the dominant responses fell in regions 160-218 and 743-854. Reportedly, close to half of the unique spike-specific TCRs recognized epitopes lying outside the regions that are mutated in the B.1.351 and B.1.1.7 variants. Spike-specific TCR breadth and depth rose significantly after two AZD1222 doses compared with day 0 and with MenACWY recipients. Participants were mostly white British and included more females than males, and it was suggested by the authors that clonal diversity may have been underestimated. Conclusions about previously exposed vaccinees are limited, since just five or six AZD1222 recipients were seropositive for SARS-CoV-2 at baseline.

The chain is encoded by TRBV6-5 joined to TRBJ1-1, with TRBD1 matching 8 junction bases. The source material was peripheral blood, sampled 28 days after the second AZD1222 dose. The TCR comes from an adult who received the AZD1222 COVID-19 vaccine. This receptor has the CDR3 CASRQQGVNTEAFF. The base sequence is TGTGCCAGCAGGCAACAGGGGGTGAACACTGAAGCTTTCTTT.